This TCR beta chain was observed in a study of blood T cell repertoires in COVID-19. This study enrolled people aged roughly 18 to 90 from approximately 25 US geographic areas. Clinical histories supplied by participants themselves formed the basis of cohort assignment. A PCR-confirmed or clinician-diagnosed COVID-19 case had contacted exposed participants within 2 weeks of entry. This clone was observed a handful of times. TCRdb's copy holds only in-frame clones and misses some; the assay was immunoSEQ multiplex PCR. The sample holds 150,000 to 200,000 clones; approximately 80% are singletons and the top ten take roughly 5%. Material: PBMCs or T cells enriched from blood (not recorded which). The clonotype originates from a man between 65 and 85 years old who had been exposed to COVID-19.

The CDR3, as DNA: TGCGCCAGCTCGACGGAACCCGGGTGCGAGCAGTACTTC. Residues: CASSTEPGCEQYF. The rearrangement uses TRBV10-1 and TRBJ2-7; D gene unclear. Looked up from germline, CDR1 is WNHNN and CDR2 is SYGVQD (reference sequence). Trimming cost V 8 bases and J 6 bases, with 17 bases left between them. The CDR3 extends over 13 amino acids.